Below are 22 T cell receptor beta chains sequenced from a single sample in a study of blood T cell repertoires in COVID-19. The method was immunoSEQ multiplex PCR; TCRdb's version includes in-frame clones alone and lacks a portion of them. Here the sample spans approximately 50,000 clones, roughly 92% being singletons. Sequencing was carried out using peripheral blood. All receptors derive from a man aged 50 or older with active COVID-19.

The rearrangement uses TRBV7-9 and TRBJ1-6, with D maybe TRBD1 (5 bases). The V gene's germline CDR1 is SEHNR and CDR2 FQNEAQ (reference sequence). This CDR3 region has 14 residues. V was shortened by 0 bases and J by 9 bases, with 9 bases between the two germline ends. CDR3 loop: CASSLAEGPSPLHF. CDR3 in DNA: TGTGCCAGCAGCTTAGCGGAGGGGCCTTCACCCCTCCACTTT. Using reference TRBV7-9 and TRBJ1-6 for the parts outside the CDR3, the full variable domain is DTGVSQNPRHKITKRGQNVTFRCDPISEHNRLYWYRQTLGQGPEFLTYFQNEAQLEKSRLLSDRFSAERPKGSFSTLEIQRTEQGDSAMYLCASSLAEGPSPLHFGNGTRLTVT.

This chain's CDR3 is CASSEEGQGNQPQHF. The CDR3 DNA reads as TGTGCCAGCAGTGAGGAAGGCCAGGGGAATCAGCCCCAGCATTTT. This chain uses TRBV2 with TRBJ1-5; TRBD1 is a possible D gene (6 bases). V shed 3 bases and J shed 4 bases, with 13 bases lying between them. The CDR3 is made up of 15 amino acids. The V gene's germline CDR1 is SNHLY and CDR2 FYNNEI.

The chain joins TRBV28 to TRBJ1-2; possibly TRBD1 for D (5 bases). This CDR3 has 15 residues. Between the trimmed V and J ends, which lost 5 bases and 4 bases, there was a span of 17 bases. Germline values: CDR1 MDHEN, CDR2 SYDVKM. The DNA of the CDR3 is TGTGCCAGCAGTCCACAAGGGACTAGGGGCTATGGCTACACCTTC. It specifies CASSPQGTRGYGYTF.

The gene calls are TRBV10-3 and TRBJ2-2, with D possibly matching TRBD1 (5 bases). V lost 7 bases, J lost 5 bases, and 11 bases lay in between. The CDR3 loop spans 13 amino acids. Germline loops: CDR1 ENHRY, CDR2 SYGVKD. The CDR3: CAINRQPTGELFF. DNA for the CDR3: TGTGCCATCAACAGACAGCCTACCGGGGAGCTGTTTTTT.

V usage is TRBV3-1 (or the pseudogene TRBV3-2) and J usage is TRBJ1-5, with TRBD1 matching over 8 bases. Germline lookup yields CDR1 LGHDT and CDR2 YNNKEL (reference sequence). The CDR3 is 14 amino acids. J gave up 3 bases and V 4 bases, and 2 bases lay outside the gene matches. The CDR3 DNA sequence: TGTGCCAGCAGCCGGACAGGGTCCAATCAGCCCCAGCATTTT. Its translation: CASSRTGSNQPQHF.

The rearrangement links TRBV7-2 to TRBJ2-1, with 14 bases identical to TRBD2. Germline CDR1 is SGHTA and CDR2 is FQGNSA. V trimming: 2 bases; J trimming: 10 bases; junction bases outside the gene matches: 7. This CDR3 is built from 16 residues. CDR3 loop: CASSLSGTSGGQEQFF. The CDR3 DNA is TGTGCCAGCAGCTTATCAGGGACTAGCGGGGGACAGGAGCAGTTCTTC.

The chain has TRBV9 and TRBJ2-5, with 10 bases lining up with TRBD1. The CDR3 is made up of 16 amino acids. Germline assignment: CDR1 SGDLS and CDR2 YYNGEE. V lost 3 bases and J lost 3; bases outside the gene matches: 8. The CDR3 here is CASSAWDRGREETQYF. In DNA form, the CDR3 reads TGTGCCAGCAGCGCCTGGGACAGGGGCAGGGAAGAGACCCAGTACTTC.

The CDR3 bases are TGTGCCAGCAGCTTGGACAGGGATGGCGAAAAACTGTTTTTT. This translates into CASSLDRDGEKLFF. J is TRBJ1-4 and V is TRBV5-4; D possibly corresponds to TRBD1 (6 bases). The CDR3 totals 14 residues. V lost 0 bases, J lost 8 bases, and 11 bases lay in between. Per germline, CDR1 SGHNT and CDR2 YYREEE (reference sequence).

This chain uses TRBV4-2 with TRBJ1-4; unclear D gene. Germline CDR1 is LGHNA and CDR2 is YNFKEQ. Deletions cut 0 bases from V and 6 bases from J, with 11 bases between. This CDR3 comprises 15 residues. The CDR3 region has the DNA TGTGCCAGCAGCCAAGATCTTGGGGAGGATGAAAAACTGTTTTTT. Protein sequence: CASSQDLGEDEKLFF.

DNA of the CDR3: TGTGCCAGCAGCCGGGACAGAAGCCAGCCCCAGCATTTT. Protein sequence: CASSRDRSQPQHF. The chain is built from TRBV7-2 and TRBJ1-5; 7 bases are a match to TRBD1. The CDR3 runs to 13 residues. Germline V gene sequence: CDR1 SGHTA, CDR2 FQGNSA. Trimming at V came to 5 bases and at J to 7 bases, leaving 5 bases not matched to a gene.

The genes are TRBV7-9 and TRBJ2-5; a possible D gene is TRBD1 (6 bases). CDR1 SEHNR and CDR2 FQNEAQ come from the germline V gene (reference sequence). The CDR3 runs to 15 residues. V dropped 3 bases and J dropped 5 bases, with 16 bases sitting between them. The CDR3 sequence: CASSFYRDIGETQYF. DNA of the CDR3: TGTGCCAGCAGCTTCTACCGGGACATTGGGGAGACCCAGTACTTC.

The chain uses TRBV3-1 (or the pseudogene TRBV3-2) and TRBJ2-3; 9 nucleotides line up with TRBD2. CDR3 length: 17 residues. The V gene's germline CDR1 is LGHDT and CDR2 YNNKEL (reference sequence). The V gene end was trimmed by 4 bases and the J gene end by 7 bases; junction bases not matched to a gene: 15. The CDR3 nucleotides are TGTGCCAGCAGCCCCTATGACCGAGCGGGGGGACCCAATACGCAGTATTTT. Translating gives CASSPYDRAGGPNTQYF.

The CDR3 region is CASRLARTGVLVNNSPLHF. DNA of the CDR3: TGTGCAAGTCGCTTAGCTAGGACAGGGGTTCTAGTAAATAATTCACCCCTCCACTTT. The chain employs TRBV12-2 and TRBJ1-6; TRBD1, the table's D call, lacks a check against the DNA. TRBV12-2 is labeled a pseudogene. The CDR3 totals 19 residues.

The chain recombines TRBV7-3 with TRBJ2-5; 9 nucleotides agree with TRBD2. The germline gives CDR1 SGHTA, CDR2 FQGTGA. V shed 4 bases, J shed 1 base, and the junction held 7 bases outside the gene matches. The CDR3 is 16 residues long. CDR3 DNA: TGTGCCAGCAGCTCCAGACTAGCGGAGACCCAAGAGACCCAGTACTTC. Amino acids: CASSSRLAETQETQYF.

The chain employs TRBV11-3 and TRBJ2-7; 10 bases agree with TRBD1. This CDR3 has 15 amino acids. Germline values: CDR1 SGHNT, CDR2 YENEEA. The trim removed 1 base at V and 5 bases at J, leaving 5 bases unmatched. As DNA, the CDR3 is TGTGCCAGCAGCTTAGGACAGGGGGCAGTGAACGAGCAGTACTTC. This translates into CASSLGQGAVNEQYF.

CDR3 nucleotide sequence: TGTGCCAGCAGCCAAGGACTAGCGGGGGGCTTAACGCAGTATTTT. As protein: CASSQGLAGGLTQYF. This chain links TRBV7-2 with TRBJ2-3; 14 bases map to TRBD2. The CDR3 is made up of 15 amino acids. The V gene's germline CDR1 is SGHTA and CDR2 FQGNSA. The V and J ends lost 5 bases and 9 bases, in that order; junction bases with no gene match: 7. Together with reference TRBV7-2 and TRBJ2-3, the CDR3 gives the full variable domain: GAGVSQSPSNKVTEKGKDVELRCDPISGHTALYWYRQSLGQGLEFLIYFQGNSAPDKSGLPSDRFSAERTGGSVSTLTIQRTQQEDSAVYLCASSQGLAGGLTQYFGPGTRLTVL.

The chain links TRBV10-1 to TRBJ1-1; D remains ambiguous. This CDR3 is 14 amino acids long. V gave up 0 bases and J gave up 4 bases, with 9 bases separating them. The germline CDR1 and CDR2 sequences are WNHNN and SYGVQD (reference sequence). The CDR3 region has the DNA TGCGCCAGCAGTGAGTCGCCCCCGGGCACTGAAGCTTTCTTT. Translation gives CASSESPPGTEAFF.

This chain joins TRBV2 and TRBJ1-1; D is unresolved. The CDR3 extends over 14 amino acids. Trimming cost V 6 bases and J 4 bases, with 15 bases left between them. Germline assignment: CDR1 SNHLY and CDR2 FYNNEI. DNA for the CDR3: TGTGCCAGCAGCTTAAAGGTAGCCGGCACTGAAGCTTTCTTT. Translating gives CASSLKVAGTEAFF.

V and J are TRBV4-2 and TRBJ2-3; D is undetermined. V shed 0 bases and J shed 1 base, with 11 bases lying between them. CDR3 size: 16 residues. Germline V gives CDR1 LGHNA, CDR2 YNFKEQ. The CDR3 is CASSQDRARGTDTQYF. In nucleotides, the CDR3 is TGTGCCAGCAGCCAAGATAGAGCGAGAGGCACAGATACGCAGTATTTT.

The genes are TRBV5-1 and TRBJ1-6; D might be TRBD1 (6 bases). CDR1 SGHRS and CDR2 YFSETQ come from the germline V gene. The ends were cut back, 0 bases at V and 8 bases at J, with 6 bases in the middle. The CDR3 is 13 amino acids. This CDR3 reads CASSLDRDSPLHF. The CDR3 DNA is TGCGCCAGCAGCTTGGACAGGGATTCACCCCTCCACTTT.

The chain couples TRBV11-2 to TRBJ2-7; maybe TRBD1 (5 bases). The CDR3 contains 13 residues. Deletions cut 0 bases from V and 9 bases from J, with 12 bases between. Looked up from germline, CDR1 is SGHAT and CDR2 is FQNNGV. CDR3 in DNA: TGTGCCAGCAGCTTAGAGGCAGGGCAGGGGCAGTACTTC. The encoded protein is CASSLEAGQGQYF.

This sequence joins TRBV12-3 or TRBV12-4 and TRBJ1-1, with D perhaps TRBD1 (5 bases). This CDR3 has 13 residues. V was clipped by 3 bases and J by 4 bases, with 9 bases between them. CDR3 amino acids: CASSFQGPTEAFF. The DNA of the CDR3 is TGTGCCAGCAGTTTTCAGGGTCCCACTGAAGCTTTCTTT.